This TCR beta chain was documented in a study of blood T cell repertoires in COVID-19 (dated by TCRdb to the early 2020s). Regarding the complete study: Samples covering the acute and convalescent phases of COVID-19 were provided by collaborators in the United States, Italy and Spain. A freely available public database, intended as a resource for researchers studying the immune response to SARS-CoV-2, is where the repertoires were released. The prospective study material was composed of cDNA or gDNA derived from T cells, B-cell-depleted T cells, or PBMCs. HLA class I and class II types, where available, came from metadata supplied by the sample provider rather than from assay-based typing. The dataset comprised deeply sampled blood TCRbeta repertoires from subjects exposed to, actively infected with, or recovered from COVID-19. Samples came from the ongoing ImmuneRACE study (first 160 participants) plus 1,254 subjects from 6 global collaborators. Nearly every sample came with metadata listing a de-identified subject ID, COVID-19 status, age in years and sex. Broad study findings and their caveats: Clinical and demographic metadata were provided uncurated, with the amount varying by source and participant.

TCRbeta CDR3 regions were amplified from genomic DNA by means of the immunoSEQ Assay, a bias-controlled multiplex PCR. In the authors' own workflow: Within the assay, amplification of reference gene primers was used to estimate how many nucleated cells each sample contained. To quantify the absolute abundance of each unique TCRbeta CDR3 rearrangement, sequence reads were collapsed and filtered. For each sample, productive Simpson clonality was calculated as the square root of Simpson's diversity index across productive rearrangements. The table was pulled from immuneACCESS by TCRdb, which kept in-frame rearrangements only. Such tables lose some clones; where checked, under half of the loss comes from unresolved V genes, and the rest has no known cause. D and trimming come from the DNA, and the V and J calls and clone size come from that table. This sample comprises about 87,000 clones, roughly 86% of them detected only once. The ten largest clonotypes hold 5.1% of the sample.

Of note for this clone: The clone's antigen remains unknown. Base qualities are missing; no much larger clone stands one base away.

Each collaborating institution followed its own protocols to collect whole blood in K2EDTA tubes. For TCRbeta analysis, collaborator samples were shipped as frozen whole blood, as isolated PBMCs, or as DNA extracted from either sample type. Inclusive of the bounding cysteine and phenylalanine, the CDR3 is 13 residues long. The only DNA kept is the CDR3, 39 bases in frame from the first base. The germline V gene provides CDR1 SNHLY and CDR2 FYNNEI. V is pared back by 10 bases and J by 4 bases, with 14 bases lying between the germline termini. The specimen was peripheral blood. This TCR was recovered from a middle-aged man with acute or convalescent COVID-19. The chain was built from TRBV2 and TRBJ1-5; a confident D gene designation cannot be given. The DNA reads as follows: TGTGCCACCGCTGGGTGGGAGAATCAGCCCCAGCATTTT. The encoded protein is CATAGWENQPQHF. Full variable domain (CDR3 extended with the reference TRBV2 and TRBJ1-5 proteins): EPEVTQTPSHQVTQMGQEVILRCVPISNHLYFYWYRQILGQKVEFLVSFYNNEISEKSEIFDDQFSVERPDGSNFTLKIRSTKLEDSAMYFCATAGWENQPQHFGDGTRLSIL.